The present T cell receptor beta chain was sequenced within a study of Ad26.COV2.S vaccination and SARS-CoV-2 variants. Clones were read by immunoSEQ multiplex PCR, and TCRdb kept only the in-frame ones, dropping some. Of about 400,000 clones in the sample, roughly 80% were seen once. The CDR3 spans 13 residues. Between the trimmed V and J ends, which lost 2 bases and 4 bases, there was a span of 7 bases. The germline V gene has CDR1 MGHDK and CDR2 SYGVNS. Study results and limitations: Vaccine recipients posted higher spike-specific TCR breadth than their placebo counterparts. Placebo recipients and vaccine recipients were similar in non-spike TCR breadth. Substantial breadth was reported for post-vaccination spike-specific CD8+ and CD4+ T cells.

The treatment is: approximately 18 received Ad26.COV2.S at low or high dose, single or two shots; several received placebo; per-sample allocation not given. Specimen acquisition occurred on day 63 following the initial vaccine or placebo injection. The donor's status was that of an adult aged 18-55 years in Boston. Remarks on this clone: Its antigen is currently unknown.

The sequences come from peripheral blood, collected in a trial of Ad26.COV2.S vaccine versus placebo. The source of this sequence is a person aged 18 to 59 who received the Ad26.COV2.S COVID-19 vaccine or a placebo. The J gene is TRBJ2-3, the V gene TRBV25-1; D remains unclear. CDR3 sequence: CASSELGPDTQYF. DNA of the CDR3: TGTGCCAGCAGTGAACTCGGGCCAGATACGCAGTATTTT.